Each of the 5 T cell receptor beta chains below was sequenced from the same sample in a study of Graves' ophthalmopathy and Graves' hyperthyroidism (dated by TCRdb to the late 2010s). The sample was run on an Illumina HiSeq 2000. TCR beta CDR3 regions were amplified from RNA transcripts for repertoire sequencing. HTBI primers and the Qiagen OneStep RT-PCR kit were used in a first-round RT-PCR, which was followed by a second-round multiplex PCR, size selection and purification. TCRdb ran its own pipeline on the public reads, namely fastp trimming at Q25 and MiXCR clone calling, and kept in-frame beta chains. CDR3 protein sequences are deduplicated, and each keeps its most common genes and DNA. The sample records about 620,000 distinct CDR3 sequences, 22% of which are singletons. The ten top clones hold roughly 6.9% of the sample. The sample consisted of peripheral blood. Receptor source: a woman under 30 with stable Graves' hyperthyroidism. Some clones in this sample may be carry-over from other donors' samples. Donor details come from another sample of the same person, matched by shared clones.

The V and J genes are TRBV18 and TRBJ2-5; D unclear. The ends were cut back, 6 bases at V and 5 bases at J, with 13 bases in the middle. CDR3 length: 13 amino acids. CDR1 KGHSH and CDR2 LQKENI come from the germline V gene. The CDR3 is CASSHQEMETQYF. The CDR3 DNA sequence: TGTGCCAGCTCCCACCAAGAGATGGAGACCCAGTACTTC.

The table lists this clonotype with many counts. The chain combines TRBV11-1 with TRBJ2-4, with D possibly being TRBD2 (5 bases). The CDR3 extends over 15 amino acids. V was trimmed by 4 bases and J by 8 bases, leaving 18 bases between them. Germline CDR1 SGHAT, CDR2 FQDESV (reference sequence). The CDR3 region is CASSSLSTLGDIQYF. Written as DNA, the CDR3 is TGTGCCAGCAGCTCTTTATCCACGCTCGGGGACATTCAGTACTTC.

This clonotype has at least ten counts. The chain carries TRBV7-2 and TRBJ1-5; a possible D gene is TRBD1 (5 bases). The germline CDR1 and CDR2 sequences are SGHTA and FQGNSA. The CDR3 consists of 15 residues. V was shortened by 7 bases and J by 2 bases, with 15 bases between the two germline ends. DNA for the CDR3: TGTGCCAGCATTTCGGGGGAGATACGCAATCAGCCCCAGCATTTT. This sequence encodes CASISGEIRNQPQHF.

This clonotype was detected a few times. The rearrangement links TRBV6-2 or TRBV6-3 to TRBJ1-1, with TRBD1 matching 9 bases. Trimming removed 7 bases from V and 4 bases from J; junction bases left unmatched: 1. Germline loops: CDR1 MNHEY, CDR2 SVGEGT. The CDR3 contains 12 residues. The CDR3 bases are TGTGCCAGCATGGACAGGGGCACTGAAGCTTTCTTT. It is translated as CASMDRGTEAFF.

Remarks on this clonotype: A single base separates this from a much larger clone, so it may be a read error. The rearrangement links TRBV11-2 to TRBJ2-7; D unclear. The CDR3 is made up of 13 amino acids. The V and J ends lost 0 bases and 7 bases respectively, with 10 bases between them. Germline V gene data show CDR1 as SGHAT and CDR2 as FQNNGV. The CDR3 loop reads CASSLESPSEQYF. The CDR3 coding sequence is TGTGCCAGCAGCTTAGAATCACCCTCGGAGCAGTACTTC.